A selection of T cell receptor beta chains follows, all from one sample in a study of blood T cell repertoires in COVID-19. Measured with immunoSEQ multiplex PCR; TCRdb has only the in-frame clones, and not every one. The data show about 60,000 clones, roughly 84% seen once. The sample was peripheral blood. All receptors derive from a man between 65 and 80 years old with active COVID-19. Each CDR3 is given with its conserved first and last residue. D genes are given only for firm matches. Only some rows state a clone size, as once, few, many or a class for expanded clones.

>.|TRBV7-2|.|TRBJ1-6
CASSPWTDNSPLHF
TGTGCCAGCAGCCCATGGACAGATAATTCACCCCTCCACTTT
>.|TRBV5-1|TRBD1|TRBJ2-7
CASSLTFQTGASFEQYF
TGCGCCAGCAGCTTGACCTTCCAGACAGGGGCCTCCTTCGAGCAGTACTTC
>once|TRBV6-1|TRBD2|TRBJ2-3
CASSEETLAGITDTQYF
TGTGCCAGCAGTGAAGAGACACTAGCGGGGATCACAGATACGCAGTATTTT
>.|TRBV6-2/TRBV6-3|TRBD1|TRBJ1-5
CASSYSDRNQPQHF
TGTGCCAGCAGTTACTCGGACAGGAATCAGCCCCAGCATTTT
>.|TRBV28|TRBD1|TRBJ1-4
CASSLTGKTNEKLFF
TGTGCCAGCAGTTTGACAGGGAAGACTAATGAAAAACTGTTTTTT
>.|TRBV19|TRBD1|TRBJ2-3
CASSIQGVGTDTQYF
TGTGCCAGTAGTATCCAGGGGGTTGGCACAGATACGCAGTATTTT
>.|TRBV7-8|TRBD1|TRBJ2-7
CASSLGQGSREQYF
TGTGCCAGCAGCCTAGGACAGGGTTCAAGAGAGCAGTACTTC
>.|TRBV5-6|.|TRBJ2-7
CASSLGQVLTYEQYF
TGTGCCAGCAGCTTGGGACAGGTCCTAACCTACGAGCAGTACTTC
>.|TRBV19|TRBD2|TRBJ2-4
CASSKRGLAGVESKNIQYF
TGTGCCAGTAGTAAGAGGGGACTAGCGGGAGTGGAAAGCAAAAACATTCAGTACTTC
>.|TRBV11-3|TRBD1|TRBJ2-1
CASSFGGTGGRPRVFF
TGTGCCAGCAGCTTCGGAGGCACAGGGGGCCGCCCCAGAGTGTTCTTC
>.|TRBV5-4|TRBD1|TRBJ2-5
CASSSGQGRETQYF
TGTGCCAGCAGCTCAGGACAGGGGAGAGAGACCCAGTACTTC
>few|TRBV7-3|.|TRBJ2-1
CASSPSAYNEQFF
TGTGCCAGCAGCCCCAGCGCTTACAATGAGCAGTTCTTC
>.|TRBV10-3|.|TRBJ1-6
CAIAGFDNSPLHF
TGTGCCATTGCAGGGTTCGATAATTCACCCCTCCACTTT
>once|TRBV11-3|TRBD1|TRBJ1-5
CASSGAKGARLEPQHF
TGTGCCAGCAGCGGAGCGAAGGGGGCCCGACTGGAGCCCCAGCATTTT
>.|TRBV5-8|TRBD1|TRBJ1-3
CASSLAAGGTEYF
TGTGCCAGCAGCTTGGCGGCTGGCGGGACAGAATATTTT